Shown below are 9 T cell receptor beta chains from a single sample sequenced in a study of blood T cell repertoires in COVID-19. Method: immunoSEQ multiplex PCR; TCRdb's copy keeps in-frame clones and lacks some. The profile shows about 360,000 clones, approximately 89% of them singletons. Sequencing was carried out using PBMCs or T cells enriched from blood (not recorded which). The receptors come from a man aged 30 to 45 who had recovered from COVID-19.

The chain recombines TRBV12-3 or TRBV12-4 with TRBJ1-6; D call uncertain. The CDR3 totals 13 residues. V lost 5 bases, J lost 8 bases, and 10 bases lay in between. CDR3 nucleotide sequence: TGTGCCAGCAGTCTGGCTTCCTATTCACCCCTCCACTTT. Protein product: CASSLASYSPLHF.

The rearrangement uses TRBV3-1 (or the pseudogene TRBV3-2) and TRBJ1-6, with 8 positions matching TRBD1. The trim removed 4 bases at V and 8 bases at J, leaving 10 bases unmatched. CDR1 is LGHDT, CDR2 YNNKEL, per germline (reference sequence). The CDR3 totals 16 residues. The CDR3 here is CASSPNPGGLDSPLHF. The CDR3 coding sequence is TGTGCCAGCAGCCCGAATCCAGGGGGCTTGGATTCACCCCTCCACTTT.

Concerning this clone: At one of its ends the junction is not consistent with the germline gene, which may arise from a read error. This chain links TRBV11-2 with TRBJ2-7, with 9 bases identical to TRBD2. CDR1 SGHAT and CDR2 FQNNGV come from the germline V gene. CDR3 length equals 12 residues. Here the CDR3 reads CASSLDRTSERF. The CDR3 bases are TGTGCCAGCAGCTTAGATCGGACTAGCGAGCGGTTC.

The V and J genes are TRBV3-1 (or the pseudogene TRBV3-2) and TRBJ2-7; 10 bases fit TRBD1. Germline V CDR1 and CDR2: LGHDT, YNNKEL (reference sequence). With V trimmed by 4 bases and J by 2 bases, 2 bases remained unmatched. This CDR3 has 14 amino acids. The CDR3 nucleotides read TGTGCCAGCAGCCGGGACAGGGGCACCTACGAGCAGTACTTC. Encoded protein: CASSRDRGTYEQYF.

This sequence joins TRBV9 and TRBJ2-1, with 16 nucleotides matching TRBD2. The CDR3 totals 17 residues. The ends lost 5 bases at V and 6 bases at J; junction bases unmatched: 8. Germline loops: CDR1 SGDLS, CDR2 YYNGEE. The CDR3 loop reads CASSVGLAGGRINEQFF. CDR3 coding DNA: TGTGCCAGCAGTGTGGGACTAGCGGGGGGGCGGATCAATGAGCAGTTCTTC.

This chain links TRBV30 with TRBJ1-1; D remains ambiguous. The CDR3 length is 15 residues. The ends were cut back, 2 bases at V and 1 base at J, with 14 bases in the middle. CDR1 is GTSNPN and CDR2 is SVGIG in the germline V gene (reference sequence). This chain's CDR3 is CAWSRGPQENTEAFF. The CDR3, as DNA: TGTGCCTGGAGTCGCGGGCCCCAGGAGAACACTGAAGCTTTCTTT.

This rearrangement joins TRBV10-3 to TRBJ1-2; possible D gene TRBD1, 6 bases. Germline CDR1 is ENHRY and CDR2 is SYGVKD. The CDR3 consists of 14 residues. V was shortened by 7 bases and J by 2 bases, with 14 bases between the two germline ends. CDR3 bases: TGTGCCATCACCCCAGGGGACGGAAACTATGGCTACACCTTC. Amino acids: CAITPGDGNYGYTF.

V gene TRBV4-2 combines with J gene TRBJ2-7; no clear D. The CDR3 runs 14 residues. CDR1 and CDR2 (germline): LGHNA, YNFKEQ. Trimming shortened V by 1 base and J by 0 bases, and 7 bases separated the two germline ends. The CDR3 spells CASSQVESSYEQYF. In nucleotides, the CDR3 is TGTGCCAGCAGCCAAGTCGAGAGCTCCTACGAGCAGTACTTC.

J is TRBJ1-2 and V is TRBV3-1 (or the pseudogene TRBV3-2), with unresolved D. The CDR3 is 19 amino acids. Looked up from germline, CDR1 is LGHDT and CDR2 is YNNKEL (reference sequence). The V end lost 1 base, the J end lost 1 base, and 22 bases lay between the germline ends. The CDR3 is CASSQGVGSPFSYNYGYTF. The CDR3 DNA reads TGTGCCAGCAGCCAAGGAGTGGGGAGTCCCTTCTCATATAACTATGGCTACACCTTC.